This TCR beta chain was identified in a study of blood T cells in healthy people across ages. Study background: Every two T cells gave about one barcoded beta molecule via template switching.

Study results and limitations: With age, beta diversity per million T cells declined roughly linearly, significantly by over 35. Samples with more naive T cells showed higher observed beta diversity.

This clonotype was counted many times. Its antigen remains unknown. The authors ran a second PCR of roughly 6 to 12 cycles using a sample-barcoded 5' primer and a J-beta primer mix. Carrying 12 random nucleotides, a template-switch adaptor labeled each individual cDNA molecule. TCRdb called the 5' RACE reads again in MiXCR, with one record for every CDR3 protein. The sample has about 1.7 million distinct CDR3 sequences, about 30% seen once. This clonotype originated in a woman under 40 in good health. The sequenced sample was blood.

CDR3 protein: CASSQGVGTDTQYF. The CDR3 DNA follows: TGCGCCAGCAGCCAAGGCGTGGGAACAGATACGCAGTATTTT. The gene calls are TRBV4-1 and TRBJ2-3; D gene uncertain. The germline gives CDR1 MGHRA, CDR2 YSYEKL. Trimming left V 1 base short and J 3 bases short, with 8 bases between. The CDR3 has 14 residues.